The source of this TCR beta chain is a study of T cells in women clearing cervical HPV infection. About the research overall: Case blood was drawn a median approximately 150 days after lesion detection. Study observations and caveats: CIN3+ cases had significantly higher TCR repertoire richness than controls, but evenness did not differ. A classifier using richness and V gene abundances reached an AUC of roughly 0.8.

J was trimmed by 2 bases and V by 3 bases; bases with no gene match: 7. The CDR3 contains 14 residues. Germline lookup yields CDR1 DFQATT and CDR2 SNEGSKA (reference sequence). Prevalent HPV16 infections were excluded; only incident single HPV16 infections included. Details on this clone: The antigen is unknown. Read sequence stops 3 residues before the CDR3 end, and the germline J gene provides the missing end.

Data came from immunoSEQ multiplex PCR; TCRdb stores just in-frame clones and leaves some out. Here the sample table reports about 20,000 clones. The sample was blood buffy coat. The receptor was derived from a woman between 18 and 70 years old with a cervical HPV16 infection that either progressed to CIN3+ or cleared (not recorded which). The gene calls are TRBV20-1 and TRBJ2-7, with 7 bases fitting TRBD2. The CDR3 DNA, read in part, is TGCAGTGCTAGTAGGCTAGCGGAACCCTACGAG. Translated: CSASRLAEPYE. The whole CDR3 sequence is CSASRLAEPYEQYF.